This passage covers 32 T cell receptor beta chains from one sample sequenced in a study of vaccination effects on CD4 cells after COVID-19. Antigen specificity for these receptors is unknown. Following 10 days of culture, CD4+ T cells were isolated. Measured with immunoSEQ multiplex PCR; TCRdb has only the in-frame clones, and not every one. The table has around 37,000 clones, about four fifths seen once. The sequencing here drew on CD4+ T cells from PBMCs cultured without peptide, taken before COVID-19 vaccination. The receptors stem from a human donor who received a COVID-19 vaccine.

The CDR3 DNA reads TGCGCCAGCAGTGGCCAGGGAGGCACCGGGGAGCTGTTTTTT. Amino acid sequence: CASSGQGGTGELFF. V gene TRBV10-2 combines with J gene TRBJ2-2; perhaps TRBD2 as D (6 bases). Trimming removed 4 bases from V and 4 bases from J, with 10 bases in between. The germline CDR1 and CDR2 sequences are WSHSY and SAAADI. The CDR3 totals 14 residues.

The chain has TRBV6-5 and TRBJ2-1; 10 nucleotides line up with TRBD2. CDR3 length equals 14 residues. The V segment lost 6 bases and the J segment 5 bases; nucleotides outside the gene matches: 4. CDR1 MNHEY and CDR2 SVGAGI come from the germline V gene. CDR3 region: CASRGSGGDNEQFF. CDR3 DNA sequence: TGTGCCAGCAGAGGGAGCGGGGGGGACAATGAGCAGTTCTTC.

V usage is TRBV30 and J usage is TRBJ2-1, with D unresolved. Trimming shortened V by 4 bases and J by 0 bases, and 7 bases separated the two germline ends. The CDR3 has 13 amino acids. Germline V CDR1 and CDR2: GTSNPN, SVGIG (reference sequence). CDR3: CAWTSSSYNEQFF. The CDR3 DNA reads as TGTGCCTGGACGTCAAGCTCCTACAATGAGCAGTTCTTC.

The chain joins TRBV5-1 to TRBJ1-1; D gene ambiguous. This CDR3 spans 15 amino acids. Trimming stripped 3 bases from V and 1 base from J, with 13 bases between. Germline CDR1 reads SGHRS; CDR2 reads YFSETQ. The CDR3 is CASSSAPTQNTEAFF. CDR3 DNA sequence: TGCGCCAGCAGCTCCGCTCCGACTCAGAACACTGAAGCTTTCTTT.

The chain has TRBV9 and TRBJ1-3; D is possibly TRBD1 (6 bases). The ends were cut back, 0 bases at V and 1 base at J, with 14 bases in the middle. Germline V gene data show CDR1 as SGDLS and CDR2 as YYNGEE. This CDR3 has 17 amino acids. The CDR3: CASSVGGPTVSGNTIYF. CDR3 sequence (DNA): TGTGCCAGCAGCGTAGGGGGGCCGACAGTGTCTGGAAACACCATATATTTT.

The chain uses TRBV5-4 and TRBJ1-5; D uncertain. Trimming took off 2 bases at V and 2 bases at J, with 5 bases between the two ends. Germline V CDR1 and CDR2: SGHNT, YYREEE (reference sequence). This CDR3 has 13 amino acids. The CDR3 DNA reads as TGTGCCAGCAGCTTCGAGGGCAATCAGCCCCAGCATTTT. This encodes CASSFEGNQPQHF.

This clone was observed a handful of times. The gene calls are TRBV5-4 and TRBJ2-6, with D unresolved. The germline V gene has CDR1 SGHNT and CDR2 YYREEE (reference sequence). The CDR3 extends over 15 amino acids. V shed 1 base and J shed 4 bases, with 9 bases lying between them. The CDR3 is CASSLPFGGANVLTF. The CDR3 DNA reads TGTGCCAGCAGCTTGCCCTTCGGCGGGGCCAACGTCCTGACTTTC. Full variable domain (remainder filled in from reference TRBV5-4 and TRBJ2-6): ETGVTQSPTHLIKTRGQQVTLRCSSQSGHNTVSWYQQALGQGPQFIFQYYREEENGRGNFPPRFSGLQFPNYSSELNVNALELDDSALYLCASSLPFGGANVLTFGAGSRLTVL.

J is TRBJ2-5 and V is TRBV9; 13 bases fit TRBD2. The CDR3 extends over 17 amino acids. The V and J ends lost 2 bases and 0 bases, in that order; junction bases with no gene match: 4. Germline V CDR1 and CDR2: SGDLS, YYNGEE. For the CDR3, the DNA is TGTGCCAGCAGCGTGACTAGCGGGGGGTTGTACCAAGAGACCCAGTACTTC. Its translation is CASSVTSGGLYQETQYF.

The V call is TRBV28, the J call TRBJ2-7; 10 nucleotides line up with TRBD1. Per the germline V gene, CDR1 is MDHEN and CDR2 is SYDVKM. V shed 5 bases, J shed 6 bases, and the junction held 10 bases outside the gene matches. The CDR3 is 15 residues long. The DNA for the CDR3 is TGTGCCAGCAGTCCCGCCGGGACAGGGGATCTCGAGCAGTACTTC. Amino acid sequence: CASSPAGTGDLEQYF.

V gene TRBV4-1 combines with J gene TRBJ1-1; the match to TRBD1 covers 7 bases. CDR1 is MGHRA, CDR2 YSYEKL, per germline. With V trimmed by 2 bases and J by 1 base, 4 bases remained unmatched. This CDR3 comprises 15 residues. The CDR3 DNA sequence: TGCGCCAGCAGCCAACGACAGGGTGGGAACACTGAAGCTTTCTTT. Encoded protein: CASSQRQGGNTEAFF.

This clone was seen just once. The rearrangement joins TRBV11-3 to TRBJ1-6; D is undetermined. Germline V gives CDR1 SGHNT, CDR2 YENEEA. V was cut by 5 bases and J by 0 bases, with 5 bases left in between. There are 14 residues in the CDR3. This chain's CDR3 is CASSMSSYNSPLHF. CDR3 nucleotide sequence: TGTGCCAGCAGCATGAGCTCCTATAATTCACCCCTCCACTTT.

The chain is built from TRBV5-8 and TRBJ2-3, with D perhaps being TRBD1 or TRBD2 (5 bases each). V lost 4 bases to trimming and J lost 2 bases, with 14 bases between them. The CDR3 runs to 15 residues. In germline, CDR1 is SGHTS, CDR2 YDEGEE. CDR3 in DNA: TGTGCCAGCAGCCGGGGCTCGGGGACCACAGATACGCAGTATTTT. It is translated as CASSRGSGTTDTQYF.

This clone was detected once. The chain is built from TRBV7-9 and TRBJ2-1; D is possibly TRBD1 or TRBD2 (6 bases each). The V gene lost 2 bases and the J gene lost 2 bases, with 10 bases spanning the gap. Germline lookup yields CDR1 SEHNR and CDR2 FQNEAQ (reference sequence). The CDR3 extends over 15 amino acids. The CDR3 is CASSLRGDPYNEQFF. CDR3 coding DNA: TGTGCCAGCAGCTTAAGGGGGGACCCCTACAATGAGCAGTTCTTC. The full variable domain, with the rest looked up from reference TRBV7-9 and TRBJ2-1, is DTGVSQNPRHKITKRGQNVTFRCDPISEHNRLYWYRQTLGQGPEFLTYFQNEAQLEKSRLLSDRFSAERPKGSFSTLEIQRTEQGDSAMYLCASSLRGDPYNEQFFGPGTRLTVL.

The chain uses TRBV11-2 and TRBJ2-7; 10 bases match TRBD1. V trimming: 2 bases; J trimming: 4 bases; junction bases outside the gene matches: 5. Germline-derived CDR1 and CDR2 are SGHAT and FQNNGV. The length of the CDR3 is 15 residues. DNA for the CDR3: TGTGCCAGCAGCTTATACCGGGACAGGGGATACGAGCAGTACTTC. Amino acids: CASSLYRDRGYEQYF.

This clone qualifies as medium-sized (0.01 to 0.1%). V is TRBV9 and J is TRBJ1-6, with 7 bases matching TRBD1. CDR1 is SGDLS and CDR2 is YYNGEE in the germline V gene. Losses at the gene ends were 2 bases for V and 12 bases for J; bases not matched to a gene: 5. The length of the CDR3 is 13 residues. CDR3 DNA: TGTGCCAGCAGCGTTCGGGACAGCGGACCCCTCCACTTT. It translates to CASSVRDSGPLHF.

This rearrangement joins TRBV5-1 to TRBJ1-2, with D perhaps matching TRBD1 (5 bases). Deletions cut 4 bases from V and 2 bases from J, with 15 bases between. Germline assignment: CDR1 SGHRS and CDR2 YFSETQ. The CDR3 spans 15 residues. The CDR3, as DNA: TGCGCCAGCAGCAACGTACTGGACACAAACTATGGCTACACCTTC. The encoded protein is CASSNVLDTNYGYTF.

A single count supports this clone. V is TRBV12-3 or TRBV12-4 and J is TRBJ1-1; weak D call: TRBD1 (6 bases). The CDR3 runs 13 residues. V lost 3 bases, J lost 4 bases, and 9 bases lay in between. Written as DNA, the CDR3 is TGTGCCAGCAGTTTGGGGGGGCGCACTGAAGCTTTCTTT. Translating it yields CASSLGGRTEAFF.

CDR3 loop: CASSLLQGGSYEQYF. The CDR3 coding sequence is TGTGCCAGCAGCTTGTTGCAGGGTGGCTCCTACGAGCAGTACTTC. The chain links TRBV5-6 to TRBJ2-7, with D possibly matching TRBD1 (5 bases). Germline V gives CDR1 SGHDT, CDR2 YYEEEE. Trimming left V 1 base short and J 0 bases short, with 11 bases between. This CDR3 has 15 residues. Full variable domain (outside the CDR3, taken from reference TRBV5-6 and TRBJ2-7): DAGVTQSPTHLIKTRGQQVTLRCSPKSGHDTVSWYQQALGQGPQFIFQYYEEEERQRGNFPDRFSGHQFPNYSSELNVNALLLGDSALYLCASSLLQGGSYEQYFGPGTRLTVT.

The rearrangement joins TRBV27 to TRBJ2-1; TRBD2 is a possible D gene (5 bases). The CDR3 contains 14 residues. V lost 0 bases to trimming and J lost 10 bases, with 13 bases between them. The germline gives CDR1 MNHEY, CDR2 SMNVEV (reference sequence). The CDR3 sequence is CASSLSGARREQFF. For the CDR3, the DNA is TGTGCCAGCAGTTTATCGGGTGCGCGGAGGGAGCAGTTCTTC.

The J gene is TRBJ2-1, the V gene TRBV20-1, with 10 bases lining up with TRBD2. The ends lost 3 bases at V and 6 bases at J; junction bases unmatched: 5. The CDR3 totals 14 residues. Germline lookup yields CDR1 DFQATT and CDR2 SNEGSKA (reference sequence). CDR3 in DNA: TGCAGTGCTAGTACGGGACTAGCGAGCAATGAGCAGTTCTTC. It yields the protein CSASTGLASNEQFF.

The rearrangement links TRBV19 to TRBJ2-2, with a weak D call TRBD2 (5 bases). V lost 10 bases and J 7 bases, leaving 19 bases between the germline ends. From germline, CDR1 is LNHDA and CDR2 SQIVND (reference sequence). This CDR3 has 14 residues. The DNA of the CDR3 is TGTGCCACCGCCTCCGGGGTGAACTACGGGGAGCTGTTTTTT. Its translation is CATASGVNYGELFF.

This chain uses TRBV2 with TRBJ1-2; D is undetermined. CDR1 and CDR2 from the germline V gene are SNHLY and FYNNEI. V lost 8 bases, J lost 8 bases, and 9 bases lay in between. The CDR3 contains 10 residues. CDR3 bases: TGTGCCAGCGGGGTTTACGGCTACACCTTC. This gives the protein CASGVYGYTF.

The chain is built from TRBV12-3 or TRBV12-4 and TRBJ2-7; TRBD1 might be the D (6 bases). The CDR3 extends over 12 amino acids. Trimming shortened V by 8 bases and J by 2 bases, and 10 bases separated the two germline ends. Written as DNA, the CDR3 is TGTGCCAGCTCGCGGACAGCCTACGAGCAGTACTTC. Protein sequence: CASSRTAYEQYF.

In DNA form, the CDR3 reads TGTGCCAGCGGGGGACGGGTAAACACCGGGGAGCTGTTTTTT. It codes for CASGGRVNTGELFF. The chain combines TRBV6-5 with TRBJ2-2; the D call may be TRBD1 or TRBD2 (5 bases each). Trimming removed 8 bases from V and 2 bases from J, with 12 bases in between. Germline loops: CDR1 MNHEY, CDR2 SVGAGI. The CDR3 loop spans 14 amino acids.

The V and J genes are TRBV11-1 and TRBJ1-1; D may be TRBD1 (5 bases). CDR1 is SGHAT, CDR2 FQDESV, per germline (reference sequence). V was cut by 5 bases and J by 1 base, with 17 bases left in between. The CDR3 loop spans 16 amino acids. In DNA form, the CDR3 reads TGTGCCAGCAGCCAAACGTCCAGGGTTAGGAACACTGAAGCTTTCTTT. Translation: CASSQTSRVRNTEAFF.

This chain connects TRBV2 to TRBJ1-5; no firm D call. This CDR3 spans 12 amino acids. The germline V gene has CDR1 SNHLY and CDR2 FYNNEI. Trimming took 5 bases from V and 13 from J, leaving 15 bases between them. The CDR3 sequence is CASSLELRLQHF. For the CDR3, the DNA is TGTGCCAGCAGTTTAGAACTGCGGCTTCAGCATTTT.

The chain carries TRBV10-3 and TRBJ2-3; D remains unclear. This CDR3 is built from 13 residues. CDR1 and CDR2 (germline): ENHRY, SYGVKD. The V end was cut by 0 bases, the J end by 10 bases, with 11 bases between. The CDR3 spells CAISESSELAQYF. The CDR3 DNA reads TGTGCCATCAGTGAGTCTTCGGAGTTAGCGCAGTATTTT.

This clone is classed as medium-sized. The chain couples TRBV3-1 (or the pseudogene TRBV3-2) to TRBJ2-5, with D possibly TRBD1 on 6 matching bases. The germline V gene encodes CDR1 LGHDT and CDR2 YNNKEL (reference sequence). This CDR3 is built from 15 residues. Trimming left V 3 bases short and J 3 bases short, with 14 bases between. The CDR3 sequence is CASSHLVQGKETQYF. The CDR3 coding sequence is TGTGCCAGCAGCCACCTTGTACAGGGCAAAGAGACCCAGTACTTC.

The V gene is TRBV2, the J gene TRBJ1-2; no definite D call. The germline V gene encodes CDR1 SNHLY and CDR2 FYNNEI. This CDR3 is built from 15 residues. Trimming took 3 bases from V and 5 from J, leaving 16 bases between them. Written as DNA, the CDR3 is TGTGCCAGCAGTGAGCGGCAGAAAAATCCATATGGCTACACCTTC. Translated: CASSERQKNPYGYTF.

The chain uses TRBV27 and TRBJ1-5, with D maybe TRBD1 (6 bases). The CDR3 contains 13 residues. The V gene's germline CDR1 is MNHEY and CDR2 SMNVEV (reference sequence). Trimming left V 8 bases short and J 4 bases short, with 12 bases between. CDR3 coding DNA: TGTGCCAGCGGGGGGCAGTTAAATCAGCCCCAGCATTTT. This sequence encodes CASGGQLNQPQHF.

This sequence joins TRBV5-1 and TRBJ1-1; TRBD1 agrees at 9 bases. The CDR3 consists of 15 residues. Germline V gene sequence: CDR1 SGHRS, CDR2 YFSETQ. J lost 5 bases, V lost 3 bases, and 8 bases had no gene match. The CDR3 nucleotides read TGCGCCAGCAGCTGGGGGGACAGGGAGTGGACTGAAGCTTTCTTT. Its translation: CASSWGDREWTEAFF. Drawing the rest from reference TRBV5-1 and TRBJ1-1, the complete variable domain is KAGVTQTPRYLIKTRGQQVTLSCSPISGHRSVSWYQQTPGQGLQFLFEYFSETQRNKGNFPGRFSGRQFSNSRSEMNVSTLELGDSALYLCASSWGDREWTEAFFGQGTRLTVV.

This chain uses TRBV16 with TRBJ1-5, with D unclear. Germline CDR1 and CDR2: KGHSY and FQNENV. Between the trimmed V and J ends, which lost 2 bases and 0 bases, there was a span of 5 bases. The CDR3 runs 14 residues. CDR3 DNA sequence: TGTGCCAGCAGCCAAGACGTTAGCAATCAGCCCCAGCATTTT. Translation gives CASSQDVSNQPQHF.